These 20 T cell receptor beta chains were all obtained from the same sample, sequenced in a study of CXCR3-negative and CXCR3-positive naive CD8 T cells. Broader study findings: Comparison of naive cells showed more hydrophobic TRB CDR3s in CXCR3-positive than in CXCR3-negative naive cells.

Each TRB cDNA library was prepared by 5' RACE (with UMI labels). With the 5' RACE reads reprocessed, TCRdb shows one record per CDR3 protein and no DNA. The sample has 2,500 to 3,000 distinct CDR3 sequences. Their antigen targets remain unknown. Sequencing input: naive CXCR3+ CD8+ T cells from blood. Subset meaning: CD45RO-CCR7+CD27+CD95- naive CD8+ T cells expressing CXCR3 (TNR3+). The origin of the receptors is a human donor in good health. Some clones in this sample may be carry-over from other donors' samples.

This clonotype is medium-sized (0.01 to 0.1%) by frequency. This chain connects TRBV6-6 to TRBJ2-7; the D gene TCRdb calls, TRBD1, cannot be checked with no DNA. From germline, CDR1 is MNHNY and CDR2 SVGAGI (reference sequence). The length of the CDR3 is 13 residues. This CDR3 is CASMYGTDYEQYF.

This clonotype is classed as medium-sized by frequency. The rearrangement uses TRBV29-1 and TRBJ1-2. CDR1 and CDR2 (germline): SQVTM, ANQGSEA. The CDR3 extends over 11 amino acids. The CDR3: CSVDASYGYTF.

The chain links TRBV29-1 to TRBJ2-3. The V gene's germline CDR1 is SQVTM and CDR2 ANQGSEA. The CDR3 loop spans 14 amino acids. The chain's CDR3 is CSVEDGWVTDTQYF.

This rearrangement joins TRBV5-3 to TRBJ2-1; TCRdb's D gene call, TRBD2, goes unchecked for lack of DNA. TRBV5-3 is an ORF, with its function uncertain. The CDR3 spans 13 residues. This CDR3 is CARETGGGNEQFF.

The chain uses TRBV6-6 and TRBJ2-6; without DNA, the TCRdb call of TRBD1 cannot be checked. The CDR3 loop spans 17 amino acids. Germline V lookup: CDR1 MNHNY, CDR2 SVGAGI (reference sequence). The CDR3 loop reads CASSPGTASSGANVLTF.

This clonotype is medium-sized (0.01 to 0.1%) by frequency. The chain joins TRBV7-9 to TRBJ1-3; TCRdb calls TRBD1, which cannot be checked without DNA. In germline, CDR1 is SEHNR, CDR2 FQNEAQ (reference sequence). The CDR3 is made up of 19 amino acids. The CDR3 reads CASSLIGGERGSAGNTIYF. The whole variable domain, filled in from reference TRBV7-9 and TRBJ1-3, reads DTGVSQNPRHKITKRGQNVTFRCDPISEHNRLYWYRQTLGQGPEFLTYFQNEAQLEKSRLLSDRFSAERPKGSFSTLEIQRTEQGDSAMYLCASSLIGGERGSAGNTIYFGEGSWLTVV.

The chain is built from TRBV29-1 and TRBJ1-2; lacking DNA, the TRBD1 call made by TCRdb goes unchecked. The CDR3 is 12 amino acids. The germline gives CDR1 SQVTM, CDR2 ANQGSEA. The CDR3 loop is CSVLQGLGGYTF.

This chain joins TRBV4-3 and TRBJ2-3; checking the TCRdb D call of TRBD1 is not possible without DNA. Germline values: CDR1 LGHNA, CDR2 YSLEER. This CDR3 contains 14 residues. CDR3 loop: CASSDRGYTDTQYF.

This chain uses TRBV29-1 with TRBJ2-2; lacking DNA, the TRBD2 call made by TCRdb goes unchecked. The CDR3 spans 14 residues. Looked up from germline, CDR1 is SQVTM and CDR2 is ANQGSEA. The chain's CDR3 is CSVTGPRDTGELFF.

J is TRBJ1-2 and V is TRBV29-1. Germline CDR1 is SQVTM and CDR2 is ANQGSEA. The CDR3 consists of 13 residues. This CDR3 is CREMIEGSGGYTF.

The chain employs TRBV5-1 and TRBJ1-1. Germline V gives CDR1 SGHRS, CDR2 YFSETQ. This CDR3 comprises 13 residues. CDR3 in amino acids: CASSFVENTEAFF. Full variable domain (outside the CDR3, taken from reference TRBV5-1 and TRBJ1-1): KAGVTQTPRYLIKTRGQQVTLSCSPISGHRSVSWYQQTPGQGLQFLFEYFSETQRNKGNFPGRFSGRQFSNSRSEMNVSTLELGDSALYLCASSFVENTEAFFGQGTRLTVV.

By frequency, this clonotype registers medium-sized. This chain connects TRBV14 to TRBJ1-2; TCRdb's D call of TRBD1 is untestable without DNA. Germline V CDR1 and CDR2: SGHDN, FVKESK. The CDR3 is 16 residues long. The CDR3 spells CASSQVKGGQGVGYTF.

The chain links TRBV9 to TRBJ1-5; TCRdb proposes TRBD1, but this gene call is untestable without DNA. This CDR3 contains 15 residues. Germline CDR1 and CDR2: SGDLS and YYNGEE. The CDR3 spells CASSPAGASNQPQHF.

The rearrangement uses TRBV7-9 and TRBJ2-1; the TCRdb D gene call, TRBD2, has no DNA to confirm it. Germline V CDR1 and CDR2: SEHNR, FQNEAQ (reference sequence). The CDR3 extends over 15 amino acids. CDR3 loop: CASSLAALAGDEQFF.

Frequency places this clonotype as medium-sized. The V call is TRBV3-1, the J call TRBJ1-1; TCRdb lists TRBD1, though no DNA is available to test this call. There are 17 residues in the CDR3. CDR1 and CDR2 (germline): LGHDT, YNNKEL (reference sequence). This chain's CDR3 is CASSQEVGAGANTEAFF.

This clonotype shows up as medium-sized by frequency. V gene TRBV5-6 combines with J gene TRBJ2-2; TCRdb returns TRBD1, unconfirmable since there is no DNA. Germline V CDR1 and CDR2: SGHDT, YYEEEE. The CDR3 contains 14 residues. This CDR3 is CASSAGQNTGELFF.

This clonotype is deemed medium-sized by its frequency. The chain links TRBV5-1 to TRBJ2-5; the D gene TCRdb calls, TRBD1, cannot be checked with no DNA. Germline CDR1 and CDR2: SGHRS and YFSETQ. This CDR3 spans 15 amino acids. The CDR3 protein is CASSLGQGAAETQYF.

The chain is built from TRBV4-3 and TRBJ2-7. The CDR3 is made up of 16 amino acids. In germline, CDR1 is LGHNA, CDR2 YSLEER. This CDR3 reads CASSQDHGGSSYEQYF.

The rearrangement links TRBV13 to TRBJ2-3; no DNA is available, so the TRBD1 call from TCRdb remains unchecked. The CDR3 consists of 15 residues. Germline CDR1 and CDR2: PRHDT and FYEKMQ (reference sequence). CDR3 protein: CASSLVGQATDTQYF. The full variable domain, its missing parts supplied by reference TRBV13 and TRBJ2-3, is AAGVIQSPRHLIKEKRETATLKCYPIPRHDTVYWYQQGPGQDPQFLISFYEKMQSDKGSIPDRFSAQQFSDYHSELNMSSLELGDSALYFCASSLVGQATDTQYFGPGTRLTVL.

The chain is built from TRBV7-2 and TRBJ2-3; the D gene TCRdb calls, TRBD2, cannot be checked with no DNA. The CDR3 length is 15 residues. Germline CDR1 is SGHTA and CDR2 is FQGNSA. CDR3 loop: CASSPPAGGPDTQYF.